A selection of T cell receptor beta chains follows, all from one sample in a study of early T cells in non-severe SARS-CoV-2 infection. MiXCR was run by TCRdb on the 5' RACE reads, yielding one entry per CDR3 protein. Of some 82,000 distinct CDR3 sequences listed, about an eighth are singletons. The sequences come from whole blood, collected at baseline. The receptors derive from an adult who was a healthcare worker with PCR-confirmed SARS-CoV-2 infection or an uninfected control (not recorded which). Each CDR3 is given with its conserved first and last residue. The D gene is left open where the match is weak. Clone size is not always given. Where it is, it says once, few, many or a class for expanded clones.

cdr3_nt: TGTGCCAGCAGTGAAGTATCGATGAACACTGAAGCTTTCTTT
cdr3_aa: CASSEVSMNTEAFF
clone_size: -
d_call: -
v_call: TRBV6-1
j_call: TRBJ1-1

cdr3_nt: TGTGCCAGCAGCTTCTCCCCTTTAAGCGAAGCTTTCTTT
cdr3_aa: CASSFSPLSEAFF
clone_size: few
d_call: -
v_call: TRBV7-3
j_call: TRBJ1-1

cdr3_nt: TGTGCCAGCACCTTGAAGGGGACAGGGGGGTACAATCAGCCCCAGCATTTT
cdr3_aa: CASTLKGTGGYNQPQHF
clone_size: many
d_call: TRBD1
v_call: TRBV12-3/TRBV12-4
j_call: TRBJ1-5

cdr3_nt: TGTGCCAGCAGTTCCGAACAGTTATACAATGAGCAGTTCTTC
cdr3_aa: CASSSEQLYNEQFF
clone_size: -
d_call: -
v_call: TRBV28
j_call: TRBJ2-1

cdr3_nt: TGTGCCAGCAGCGTAGGAGACCCGTCGGCGAATGAGCAGTTCTTC
cdr3_aa: CASSVGDPSANEQFF
clone_size: many
d_call: -
v_call: TRBV9
j_call: TRBJ2-1

cdr3_nt: TGCGCCAGCAGCAGGGGTAGGGAGACCCAGTACTTC
cdr3_aa: CASSRGRETQYF
clone_size: many
d_call: -
v_call: TRBV5-1
j_call: TRBJ2-5

cdr3_nt: TGTGCCAGTAGTGGGGGGACAGCACACTACGAGCAGTACTTC
cdr3_aa: CASSGGTAHYEQYF
clone_size: few
d_call: -
v_call: TRBV19
j_call: TRBJ2-7

cdr3_nt: TGTGCCTGGAGTGTAGATAGCTCCTATAATTCACCCCTCCACTTT
cdr3_aa: CAWSVDSSYNSPLHF
clone_size: -
d_call: -
v_call: TRBV30
j_call: TRBJ1-6

cdr3_nt: TGTGCCACCGGGACACCTGGGGCCAACGTCCTGACTTTC
cdr3_aa: CATGTPGANVLTF
clone_size: many
d_call: -
v_call: TRBV7-6
j_call: TRBJ2-6

cdr3_nt: TGCAGCGTTGGGCCCTGGCCTAGCACAGATACGCAGTATTTT
cdr3_aa: CSVGPWPSTDTQYF
clone_size: -
d_call: -
v_call: TRBV29-1
j_call: TRBJ2-3

cdr3_nt: TGTGCCAGCAGCAGGGAGGCCCCTAATTCACCCCTCCACTTT
cdr3_aa: CASSREAPNSPLHF
clone_size: many
d_call: -
v_call: TRBV7-9
j_call: TRBJ1-6

cdr3_nt: TGTGCCAGCAGTCTCAGGGTTACTGAAGCTTTCTTT
cdr3_aa: CASSLRVTEAFF
clone_size: many
d_call: -
v_call: TRBV12-3/TRBV12-4
j_call: TRBJ1-1

cdr3_nt: TGTGCCAGCAGTTACCTGTACAGGGGAAGCAGGGACGAGCAGTACTTC
cdr3_aa: CASSYLYRGSRDEQYF
clone_size: few
d_call: TRBD1
v_call: TRBV6-5
j_call: TRBJ2-7

cdr3_nt: TGTGCCAGCAGTGAAGCGCTTGGCGGTTCAGTCTCCATATATTTT
cdr3_aa: CASSEALGGSVSIYF
clone_size: many
d_call: -
v_call: TRBV2
j_call: TRBJ1-3

cdr3_nt: TGTGCCAGCAGCTTCCCCCCGGGACGGCTTCCATATGGCTACACCTTC
cdr3_aa: CASSFPPGRLPYGYTF
clone_size: few
d_call: -
v_call: TRBV5-8
j_call: TRBJ1-2

cdr3_nt: TGTGCCAGCAGCTTAGTGGGCAGGGGGAACTATGGCTACACCTTC
cdr3_aa: CASSLVGRGNYGYTF
clone_size: many
d_call: TRBD1
v_call: TRBV7-8
j_call: TRBJ1-2

cdr3_nt: TGTGCCAGCAGCTTAGAACGGAAGGGTTCACCCCTCCACTTT
cdr3_aa: CASSLERKGSPLHF
clone_size: -
d_call: -
v_call: TRBV13
j_call: TRBJ1-6

cdr3_nt: TGCAGCGTTTTAGACAGCCCCGGGAGGGCTTTCTTT
cdr3_aa: CSVLDSPGRAFF
clone_size: few
d_call: -
v_call: TRBV29-1
j_call: TRBJ1-1

cdr3_nt: TGTGCCTTTAGCGGGGATGCTAGCACAGATACGCAGTATTTT
cdr3_aa: CAFSGDASTDTQYF
clone_size: many
d_call: TRBD2
v_call: TRBV10-3
j_call: TRBJ2-3

cdr3_nt: TGTGCCACCAGCAGAGAGGGCGGTTGGGGCACTGAAGCTTTCTTT
cdr3_aa: CATSREGGWGTEAFF
clone_size: -
d_call: -
v_call: TRBV15
j_call: TRBJ1-1

cdr3_nt: TGTGCCAGCAGCCAAGATTCGTCCCAAGAGACCCAGTACTTC
cdr3_aa: CASSQDSSQETQYF
clone_size: few
d_call: -
v_call: TRBV3-1
j_call: TRBJ2-5

cdr3_nt: TGTGCCAGCAGACCGCTACAGGGTTCCCGCATGAACACTGAAGCTTTCTTT
cdr3_aa: CASRPLQGSRMNTEAFF
clone_size: -
d_call: -
v_call: TRBV5-5
j_call: TRBJ1-1

cdr3_nt: TGTGCCAGCAGCCAAGATTCTGCGGCACCCCGTGAGCAGTTCTTC
cdr3_aa: CASSQDSAAPREQFF
clone_size: many
d_call: -
v_call: TRBV4-2
j_call: TRBJ2-1

cdr3_nt: TGTGCCAGCAGGCTGGGTGAAAAACTGTTTTTT
cdr3_aa: CASRLGEKLFF
clone_size: -
d_call: -
v_call: TRBV12-3/TRBV12-4
j_call: TRBJ1-4

cdr3_nt: TGTGCCATCAGCTCGGACACAGATACGCAGTATTTT
cdr3_aa: CAISSDTDTQYF
clone_size: -
d_call: -
v_call: TRBV10-3
j_call: TRBJ2-3

cdr3_nt: TGTGCCAGCAGTTCCCTACTACTAGGCAAAAACATTCAGTACTTC
cdr3_aa: CASSSLLLGKNIQYF
clone_size: many
d_call: -
v_call: TRBV6-5
j_call: TRBJ2-4

cdr3_nt: TGCGCCAGCAGCCCTGTGAGGGGTTTCAACGAGCAGTACTTC
cdr3_aa: CASSPVRGFNEQYF
clone_size: -
d_call: -
v_call: TRBV5-1
j_call: TRBJ2-7

cdr3_nt: TGTGCCAGCAGCCCCGGACTACCTCCCGGTAATGAGCAGTTCTTC
cdr3_aa: CASSPGLPPGNEQFF
clone_size: few
d_call: -
v_call: TRBV11-3
j_call: TRBJ2-1

cdr3_nt: TGTGCCAGTAGTATGAGGGGGGCAGATACGCAGTATTTT
cdr3_aa: CASSMRGADTQYF
clone_size: few
d_call: -
v_call: TRBV19
j_call: TRBJ2-3

cdr3_nt: TGTGCCAGCAGTTTATCCTTACAGGGGGCCATCCATTTC
cdr3_aa: CASSLSLQGAIHF
clone_size: -
d_call: TRBD1
v_call: TRBV28
j_call: TRBJ2-7

cdr3_nt: TGTGCCAGCAGCCAAGTGGTTGTGGGAGAAGGCAACTATGGCTACACCTTC
cdr3_aa: CASSQVVVGEGNYGYTF
clone_size: -
d_call: -
v_call: TRBV14
j_call: TRBJ1-2